The 29 T cell receptor beta chains listed next were all sequenced from one sample in a study of tumor and adjacent non-tumor tissue in lung cancer. TCRbeta libraries were built with three rounds of nested PCR, modified from ARM-PCR. TCRdb ran MiXCR on the multiplex PCR reads and lists one entry per CDR3 protein. The data contain about 60,000 distinct CDR3 sequences, around two thirds of them seen just once; the ten biggest clones take up 25% to 35%. The template was RNA from unsorted bulk tissue. Distant lung tissue was collected more than 3 cm away from the tumor edge. The sequencing input was distant non-tumor lung tissue. These receptor sequences come from a man between 70 and 80 years old with non-small cell lung cancer.

Of note for this clonotype: Lacking the conserved final phenylalanine or tryptophan, this CDR3 likely reflects a read error. CDR3 residues: CSATPQAEQYS. In DNA form, the CDR3 reads TGCAGTGCGACCCCCCAGGCGGAGCAGTACTCC. The chain uses TRBV20-1 and TRBJ2-7; no clear D. Trimming pared 6 bases from V and 7 bases from J, leaving 13 bases between. From germline, CDR1 is DFQATT and CDR2 SNEGSKA (reference sequence). This CDR3 region has 11 residues.

This clonotype was detected only a few times. The chain uses TRBV7-3 and TRBJ2-2; 7 positions agree with TRBD1. V dropped 5 bases and J dropped 3; count of bases not matched to a gene: 3. The CDR3 runs 14 residues. Germline V lookup: CDR1 SGHTA, CDR2 FQGTGA. This chain's CDR3 is CASSRQGDTGELFF. CDR3 bases: TGTGCCAGCAGCAGGCAGGGGGACACCGGGGAGCTGTTTTTT.

Notes on this clonotype: Just one base apart from a much larger clone, this may be a read error. The chain carries TRBV14 and TRBJ2-3; 8 bases agree with TRBD2. J gave up 3 bases and V 3 bases, and 5 bases lay outside the gene matches. Germline CDR1 and CDR2: SGHDN and FVKESK. The CDR3 extends over 15 amino acids. The CDR3 DNA sequence: TGTGCCAGCAGCCAGCCGGGACTAGTGACAGATACGCAGTATTTT. Amino acids: CASSQPGLVTDTQYF.

As to this clonotype: A much larger clone differs from this one at a single base, so this may be a read error. The CDR3 DNA reads TGTGCCTGCAGCAAAGAAGGCGATTCACCCCTCCACTTT. Amino acids: CACSKEGDSPLHF. This chain uses TRBV21-1 with TRBJ1-6. TRBV21-1 corresponds to a pseudogene. The CDR3 length is 13 residues.

This clonotype was seen repeatedly, ten times or more. The gene calls are TRBV10-2 and TRBJ2-7, with D maybe TRBD2 (5 bases). The germline gives CDR1 WSHSY, CDR2 SAAADI. The CDR3 is 16 residues long. V was shortened by 4 bases and J by 6 bases, with 22 bases between the two germline ends. The CDR3 DNA is TGCGCCAGCAGTGGAACCCCGGGAAATCGGCTCTGCGAGCAGTACTTC. This translates into CASSGTPGNRLCEQYF.

The table lists this clonotype with many counts. The chain recombines TRBV5-1 with TRBJ2-6; 8 bases are shared with TRBD1. The CDR3 length is 18 residues. With V trimmed by 0 bases and J by 0 bases, 5 bases remained unmatched. From germline, CDR1 is SGHRS and CDR2 YFSETQ. In nucleotides, the CDR3 is TGCGCCAGCAGCTTGGGGGGGACAGGTGCCTCTGGGGCCAACGTCCTGACTTTC. The encoded protein is CASSLGGTGASGANVLTF.

This clonotype was seen only a few times. This may come from a read error, since a much larger clone is one base off. The chain links TRBV10-3 to TRBJ2-3, with a weak D call TRBD1 (6 bases). The germline CDR1 and CDR2 sequences are ENHRY and SYGVKD. The CDR3 is 13 residues long. V was cut by 4 bases and J by 4 bases, with 9 bases left in between. CDR3 DNA: TGTGCCATCAGTGGACAGGTATCAGATACGCAGTATTTT. It specifies CAISGQVSDTQYF.

There are many counts of this clonotype. The chain uses TRBV5-4 and TRBJ2-3; 9 nucleotides align to TRBD1. The CDR3 sequence is 14 residues long. Germline V gene lookup returns CDR1 SGHNT and CDR2 YYREEE (reference sequence). J was trimmed by 8 bases and V by 4 bases; bases with no gene match: 8. CDR3 coding DNA: TGTGCCAGCAGCCCAGAGACAGGGGGTGGTACGCAGTATTTT. Amino acid sequence: CASSPETGGGTQYF.

In its sample, this clonotype was seen a few times. V usage is TRBV7-9 and J usage is TRBJ2-1; D is unclear. The length of the CDR3 is 16 residues. V was clipped by 1 base and J by 4 bases, with 14 bases between them. In germline, CDR1 is SEHNR, CDR2 FQNEAQ (reference sequence). CDR3: CASSLGALQEYNEQFF. For the CDR3, the DNA is TGTGCCAGCAGCTTAGGGGCACTCCAGGAGTACAATGAGCAGTTCTTC. Full variable domain (missing parts from reference TRBV7-9 and TRBJ2-1): DTGVSQNPRHKITKRGQNVTFRCDPISEHNRLYWYRQTLGQGPEFLTYFQNEAQLEKSRLLSDRFSAERPKGSFSTLEIQRTEQGDSAMYLCASSLGALQEYNEQFFGPGTRLTVL.

This clonotype appeared a few times. One junction end does not reproduce the germline sequence, and a read error may be involved. The chain employs TRBV11-2 and TRBJ2-7; possibly TRBD2 for D (7 bases). Germline lookup yields CDR1 SGHAT and CDR2 FQNNGV. The CDR3 loop spans 14 amino acids. For the CDR3, the DNA is TGTGCCAGCAGTCACAGCGGGACATCTGACGAGCAATACTTC. Translating gives CASSHSGTSDEQYF.

A word on this clonotype: Just one base apart from a much larger clone, this may be a read error. The chain recombines TRBV5-1 with TRBJ2-3, with D possibly matching TRBD1 (5 bases). This CDR3 has 13 amino acids. Germline CDR1 and CDR2: SGHRS and YFSETQ. CDR3 sequence (DNA): TGCGCCAGCAGCTTGAGGCGCACAGGTACGCAGTATTTT. Amino acid sequence: CASSLRRTGTQYF.

Comment on this clonotype: One end of the junction fails to match germline, which may point to a read error. This chain connects TRBV13 to TRBJ1-2; TRBD1 is a possible D gene (6 bases). Germline V lookup: CDR1 PRHDT, CDR2 FYEKMQ (reference sequence). The CDR3 has 13 amino acids. The CDR3 DNA is TGTGCCAGCAGCTTAGGAGGACAGAGCGCCCTCGCCTTC. Translated, it gives CASSLGGQSALAF.

Concerning this clonotype itself: Since a much larger clone is just one base distant, this may be a read error. V gene TRBV11-2 combines with J gene TRBJ2-3, with D uncertain. The CDR3 extends over 15 amino acids. CDR1 is SGHAT, CDR2 FQNNGV, per germline. V was shortened by 5 bases and J by 2 bases, with 14 bases between the two germline ends. The CDR3 is CASSPEGIPTDTQYF. The CDR3 coding sequence is TGTGCCAGCAGCCCAGAAGGGATCCCCACAGATACGCAGTATTTT.

This clonotype has ten or more counts. This chain links TRBV12-3 or TRBV12-4 with TRBJ1-1; D gene ambiguous. The CDR3 spans 13 residues. The ends were cut back, 5 bases at V and 12 bases at J, with 19 bases in the middle. This CDR3 reads CASSQASGFTTFF. The CDR3 nucleotides are TGTGCCAGCAGTCAAGCTTCGGGGTTTACGACTTTCTTT.

The sample holds a few counts of this clonotype. The chain uses TRBV20-1 and TRBJ2-7, with D tentatively TRBD2 (5 bases). The CDR3 extends over 12 amino acids. V was cut by 6 bases and J by 3 bases, with 12 bases left in between. Germline V CDR1 and CDR2: DFQATT, SNEGSKA (reference sequence). CDR3 DNA: TGCAGTGCGGGCGGGCCTATCTACGAGCAGTACTTC. This codes for CSAGGPIYEQYF.

The gene calls are TRBV2 and TRBJ2-5; 9 bases are shared with TRBD2. Looked up from germline, CDR1 is SNHLY and CDR2 is FYNNEI. The CDR3 totals 15 residues. With V trimmed by 1 base and J by 5 bases, 5 bases remained unmatched. CDR3 residues: CASSEGGGARETQYF. In DNA, the CDR3 is TGTGCCAGCAGTGAAGGCGGGGGGGCCCGTGAGACCCAGTACTTC.

This clonotype was recorded once. The CDR3 does not close with the conserved phenylalanine or tryptophan, likely indicating a read error. The DNA is omitted, as the CDR3 cannot be located on it reliably, and the CDR3 follows TCRdb's listing. The CDR3 here is CASSQWGRGGTETFL. V and J are TRBV5-5 and TRBJ1-1; TRBD1, the table's D call, was not compared with the DNA. 15 amino acids form the CDR3, both terminal residues included. Germline CDR1 is SGHKS and CDR2 is YYEKEE (reference sequence).

This clonotype showed up many times. This rearrangement joins TRBV6-2 or TRBV6-3 to TRBJ2-3; D is perhaps TRBD1 or TRBD2 (5 bases each). This CDR3 spans 15 amino acids. Germline-derived CDR1 and CDR2 are MNHEY and SVGEGT. V was shortened by 7 bases and J by 4 bases, with 18 bases between the two germline ends. As DNA, the CDR3 is TGTGCCAGCATTCGGGACCCCAAGTTATCAGATACGCAGTATTTT. This encodes CASIRDPKLSDTQYF.

Concerning this clonotype itself: The junction differs from germline at one of its ends, possibly a read error. The chain couples TRBV11-2 to TRBJ1-6; possible D gene TRBD1, 5 bases. This CDR3 region has 14 residues. Looked up from germline, CDR1 is SGHAT and CDR2 is FQNNGV. The CDR3 protein is CVSSQEVRDSRLHF. CDR3 sequence (DNA): TGTGTCAGCAGCCAAGAGGTCAGGGATTCACGCCTCCACTTT.

As concerns this clonotype: No conserved phenylalanine or tryptophan ends this CDR3, so it is likely a read error. This chain joins TRBV11-2 and TRBJ2-2, with TRBD1 identical over 7 bases. CDR3 size: 13 residues. Germline V gives CDR1 SGHAT, CDR2 FQNNGV. CDR3 in amino acids: CASIPQGTGKLFS. As DNA, the CDR3 is TGTGCCAGCATTCCACAGGGGACCGGGAAGCTGTTTTCT.

The table lists this clonotype with a count of one. V usage is TRBV6-2 or TRBV6-3 and J usage is TRBJ2-1; no firm D call. The V gene's germline CDR1 is MNHEY and CDR2 SVGEGT. V shed 7 bases and J shed 6 bases, with 22 bases lying between them. The CDR3 runs 16 residues. The CDR3 reads CASTYGTAVLGNEQFF. The CDR3 DNA follows: TGTGCCAGCACCTACGGTACGGCCGTACTTGGCAATGAGCAGTTCTTC.

The chain joins TRBV12-3 or TRBV12-4 to TRBJ2-2; the D gene is possibly TRBD2 (5 bases). The CDR3 consists of 16 residues. With 6 bases removed from V and 1 base from J, the gap between germline ends came to 15 bases. The CDR3 DNA reads as TGTGCCAGCAGGCCAGGAGGAGGCTTGAACACCGGGGAGCTGTTTTTT. It specifies CASRPGGGLNTGELFF.

Concerning this clonotype itself: Given the absence of the conserved phenylalanine or tryptophan at the CDR3 end, a read error is likely. The CDR3 nucleotides are TGTGCCTGGAGTTGGGGGGATGAGCAGTTCTTA. Amino acid sequence: CAWSWGDEQFL. The J gene is TRBJ2-1, the V gene TRBV30; TRBD2 might be the D (6 bases). Germline values: CDR1 GTSNPN, CDR2 SVGIG (reference sequence). V gave up 2 bases and J gave up 8 bases, with 7 bases separating them. The CDR3 is made up of 11 amino acids.

About this clonotype: Likely a read error: the CDR3 ends without its conserved phenylalanine or tryptophan. The chain is built from TRBV29-1 and TRBJ2-7; D is undetermined. The V gene lost 1 base and the J gene lost 6 bases, with 10 bases spanning the gap. In germline, CDR1 is SQVTM, CDR2 ANQGSEA. CDR3 length equals 12 residues. The CDR3 reads CSVEVGWVEQYL. Written as DNA, the CDR3 is TGCAGCGTTGAAGTAGGCTGGGTCGAGCAGTACTTA.

This clonotype came up a few times. The V and J genes are TRBV24-1 and TRBJ1-5; D uncertain. The length of the CDR3 is 14 residues. Trimming left V 9 bases short and J 5 bases short, with 16 bases between. Germline values: CDR1 KGHDR, CDR2 SFDVKD. The CDR3 loop is CATQAWVPHQPQHF. CDR3 DNA: TGTGCCACCCAGGCGTGGGTCCCGCATCAGCCCCAGCATTTT.

This clonotype was recorded at least ten times. The J gene is TRBJ2-1, the V gene TRBV5-4; D is uncertain. This CDR3 has 15 amino acids. Germline CDR1 is SGHNT and CDR2 is YYREEE (reference sequence). V gave up 0 bases and J gave up 0 bases, with 7 bases separating them. CDR3 nucleotides: TGTGCCAGCAGCTTGGATCCGGGCTCCTACAATGAGCAGTTCTTC. Translation: CASSLDPGSYNEQFF. Full variable domain (outside the CDR3, taken from reference TRBV5-4 and TRBJ2-1): ETGVTQSPTHLIKTRGQQVTLRCSSQSGHNTVSWYQQALGQGPQFIFQYYREEENGRGNFPPRFSGLQFPNYSSELNVNALELDDSALYLCASSLDPGSYNEQFFGPGTRLTVL.

The rearrangement joins TRBV2 to TRBJ2-2; no reliable D call. CDR1 SNHLY and CDR2 FYNNEI come from the germline V gene. This CDR3 has 12 amino acids. V was pared by 6 bases and J by 6 bases, with 8 bases between. DNA for the CDR3: TGTGCCAGCAGGTTTGAGGCCGGGGAGCTGTTTTTT. Translated, it gives CASRFEAGELFF.

Turning to this clonotype: A much larger clone sits a single nucleotide away, making a read error possible. This rearrangement joins TRBV10-2 to TRBJ2-5; D uncertain. Germline CDR1 reads WSHSY; CDR2 reads SAAADI. This CDR3 has 13 amino acids. V lost 5 bases, J lost 4 bases, and 11 bases lay in between. The CDR3 sequence is CASSLGSGETQYF. The CDR3 DNA reads as TGCGCCAGCAGTCTTGGGTCGGGAGAGACCCAGTACTTC.

Details on this clonotype: Sequence at one end of the junction differs from germline and may be a read error. V and J are TRBV11-1 and TRBJ2-5; D is uncertain. CDR1 and CDR2 from the germline V gene are SGHAT and FQDESV (reference sequence). This CDR3 spans 14 amino acids. Written as DNA, the CDR3 is TGTGCCTGCAGCCGACTGCTAGGGCAAGAGACCCAGTACTTC. It specifies CACSRLLGQETQYF.